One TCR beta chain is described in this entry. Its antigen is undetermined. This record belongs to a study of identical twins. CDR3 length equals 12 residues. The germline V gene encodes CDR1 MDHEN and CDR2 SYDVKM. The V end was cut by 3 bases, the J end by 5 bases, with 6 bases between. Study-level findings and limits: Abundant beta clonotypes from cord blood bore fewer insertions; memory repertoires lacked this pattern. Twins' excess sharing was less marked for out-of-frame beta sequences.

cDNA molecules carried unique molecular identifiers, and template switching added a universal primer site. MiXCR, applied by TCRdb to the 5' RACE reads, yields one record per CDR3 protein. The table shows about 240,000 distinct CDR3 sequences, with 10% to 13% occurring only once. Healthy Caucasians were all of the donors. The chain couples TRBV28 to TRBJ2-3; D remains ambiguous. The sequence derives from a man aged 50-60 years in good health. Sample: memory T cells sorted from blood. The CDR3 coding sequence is TGTGCCAGCAGTTTTGAAGTAGATACGCAGTATTTT. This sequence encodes CASSFEVDTQYF. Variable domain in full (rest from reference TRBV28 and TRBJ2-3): DVKVTQSSRYLVKRTGEKVFLECVQDMDHENMFWYRQDPGLGLRLIYFSYDVKMKEKGDIPEGYSVSREKKERFSLILESASTNQTSMYLCASSFEVDTQYFGPGTRLTVL.